The 26 T cell receptor beta chains presented below share a single source sample, sequenced in a study of T cell changes during pregnancy in multiple sclerosis. Sequenced by immunoSEQ multiplex PCR; TCRdb stores in-frame clones only, minus some. This sample has 40,000 to 65,000 clones, with approximately 92% found just once. The material was CD4+ T cells from peripheral blood mononuclear cells, obtained in the third trimester of pregnancy. The receptors originated from a female donor with multiple sclerosis, enrolled in a pregnancy study.

J is TRBJ2-7 and V is TRBV27; 12 bases line up with TRBD2. CDR1 MNHEY and CDR2 SMNVEV come from the germline V gene (reference sequence). The CDR3 loop spans 14 amino acids. J was trimmed by 5 bases and V by 4 bases; bases with no gene match: 3. The CDR3: CASSWTSGTNEQYF. In DNA, the CDR3 is TGTGCCAGCAGTTGGACTAGCGGGACTAACGAGCAGTACTTC.

This chain joins TRBV5-6 and TRBJ2-5; a weak D match, TRBD1 (6 bases). Germline V gene lookup returns CDR1 SGHDT and CDR2 YYEEEE. The CDR3 spans 15 residues. V lost 3 bases and J 5 bases, leaving 17 bases between the germline ends. The CDR3 region has the DNA TGTGCCAGCAGCTCGTCAGGACAGATCGCGGAGACCCAGTACTTC. Its protein is CASSSSGQIAETQYF.

This chain joins TRBV4-2 and TRBJ2-4; D possibly corresponds to TRBD1 (7 bases). Per the germline V gene, CDR1 is LGHNA and CDR2 is YNFKEQ. This CDR3 has 17 residues. V was shortened by 8 bases and J by 0 bases, with 20 bases between the two germline ends. The CDR3 region has the DNA TGTGCCAGCTCAGGGGGGAGACAGGGATTAGCCAAAAACATTCAGTACTTC. Translation gives CASSGGRQGLAKNIQYF.

The chain uses TRBV18 and TRBJ2-7; 9 nucleotides line up with TRBD1. Germline trimming cut 5 bases from V and 3 bases from J; bases unmatched to any gene: 8. Germline V CDR1 and CDR2: KGHSH, LQKENI. The CDR3 totals 15 residues. This CDR3 reads CASSFPGQGFYEQYF. The CDR3 DNA is TGTGCCAGCTCATTTCCGGGACAGGGATTCTACGAGCAGTACTTC. The full variable domain, in which reference TRBV18 and TRBJ2-7 provide the parts outside the CDR3, is NAGVMQNPRHLVRRRGQEARLRCSPMKGHSHVYWYRQLPEEGLKFMVYLQKENIIDESGMPKERFSAEFPKEGPSILRIQQVVRGDSAAYFCASSFPGQGFYEQYFGPGTRLTVT.

The rearrangement links TRBV29-1 to TRBJ1-2, with D possibly matching TRBD1 (6 bases). Trimming stripped 6 bases from V and 8 bases from J, with 16 bases between. Germline lookup yields CDR1 SQVTM and CDR2 ANQGSEA. The CDR3 is made up of 12 amino acids. The chain's CDR3 is CSVEQGGFGYTF. CDR3 sequence (DNA): TGCAGCGTGGAACAGGGAGGGTTCGGCTACACCTTC. Full variable domain (rest looked up from reference TRBV29-1 and TRBJ1-2): SAVISQKPSRDICQRGTSLTIQCQVDSQVTMMFWYRQQPGQSLTLIATANQGSEATYESGFVIDKFPISRPNLTFSTLTVSNMSPEDSSIYLCSVEQGGFGYTFGSGTRLTVV.

The chain joins TRBV30 to TRBJ1-6; D is possibly TRBD1 (5 bases). The V and J ends lost 5 bases and 7 bases respectively, with 9 bases between them. Germline CDR1 and CDR2: GTSNPN and SVGIG (reference sequence). There are 12 residues in the CDR3. The CDR3 bases are TGTGCCTGGGGACGACAGAATTCACCCCTCCACTTT. Translated: CAWGRQNSPLHF.

CDR3 DNA sequence: TGCGCCAGCAGGACAGGCTCCTACGAGCAGTACTTC. Translating gives CASRTGSYEQYF. The genes are TRBV10-1 and TRBJ2-7; possibly TRBD1 for D (6 bases). V gave up 6 bases and J gave up 0 bases, with 6 bases separating them. Germline V CDR1 and CDR2: WNHNN, SYGVQD (reference sequence). The CDR3 is 12 amino acids.

The chain joins TRBV30 to TRBJ2-7, with 15 bases identical to TRBD2. J gave up 6 bases and V 3 bases, and 12 bases lay outside the gene matches. Looked up from germline, CDR1 is GTSNPN and CDR2 is SVGIG (reference sequence). This CDR3 spans 17 amino acids. In DNA form, the CDR3 reads TGTGCCTGGAGGTCCCCGGGACTAGCGGGAGGTCCCCCCGAGCAGTACTTC. Protein product: CAWRSPGLAGGPPEQYF.

This chain connects TRBV5-1 to TRBJ1-5; D gene uncertain. Germline CDR1 reads SGHRS; CDR2 reads YFSETQ. CDR3 size: 16 residues. Trimming shortened V by 4 bases and J by 1 base, and 15 bases separated the two germline ends. The CDR3: CASSPGFGRSNQPQHF. The DNA for the CDR3 is TGCGCCAGCAGCCCGGGCTTCGGGAGGAGCAATCAGCCCCAGCATTTT. The variable domain in full, completed from reference TRBV5-1 and TRBJ1-5, reads KAGVTQTPRYLIKTRGQQVTLSCSPISGHRSVSWYQQTPGQGLQFLFEYFSETQRNKGNFPGRFSGRQFSNSRSEMNVSTLELGDSALYLCASSPGFGRSNQPQHFGDGTRLSIL.

The chain carries TRBV5-4 and TRBJ2-2; possible D gene TRBD2, 5 bases. Trimming removed 0 bases at V and 5 bases at J, with 8 bases between. The CDR3 loop spans 14 amino acids. The germline CDR1 and CDR2 sequences are SGHNT and YYREEE (reference sequence). The CDR3 sequence: CASSLAGITGELFF. For the CDR3, the DNA is TGTGCCAGCAGCTTGGCCGGGATTACCGGGGAGCTGTTTTTT.

The genes are TRBV28 and TRBJ1-3; maybe TRBD1 (6 bases). Deletions cut 5 bases from V and 8 bases from J, with 16 bases between. The germline CDR1 and CDR2 sequences are MDHEN and SYDVKM. This CDR3 has 14 amino acids. CDR3 amino acids: CASSGQSRGDTIYF. CDR3 DNA sequence: TGTGCCAGCAGTGGACAGTCCCGAGGGGACACCATATATTTT. The variable domain in full, with the rest retrieved from reference TRBV28 and TRBJ1-3, is DVKVTQSSRYLVKRTGEKVFLECVQDMDHENMFWYRQDPGLGLRLIYFSYDVKMKEKGDIPEGYSVSREKKERFSLILESASTNQTSMYLCASSGQSRGDTIYFGEGSWLTVV.

The chain employs TRBV5-6 and TRBJ2-1; TRBD2 aligns across 10 bases. Germline CDR1 and CDR2: SGHDT and YYEEEE. V shed 2 bases and J 3 bases; nucleotides not matched to a gene: 2. The CDR3 totals 15 residues. In DNA, the CDR3 is TGTGCCAGCAGCTTCCTAGCGGGAGTCTACAATGAGCAGTTCTTC. Protein product: CASSFLAGVYNEQFF.

The V gene is TRBV5-6, the J gene TRBJ1-4; no reliable D call. The CDR3 has 14 amino acids. With 0 bases removed from V and 1 base from J, the gap between germline ends came to 4 bases. Germline V gene data show CDR1 as SGHDT and CDR2 as YYEEEE. CDR3 sequence reads: CASSLDITNEKLFF. CDR3 in DNA: TGTGCCAGCAGCTTGGATATAACTAATGAAAAACTGTTTTTT.

The CDR3 is CASSPLPGGGQPQHF. The CDR3 nucleotides are TGTGCCAGCTCACCATTACCAGGGGGAGGTCAGCCCCAGCATTTT. The V gene is TRBV18, the J gene TRBJ1-5, with 7 bases that match TRBD1. The CDR3 covers 15 residues. V lost 2 bases, J lost 6 bases, and 7 bases stayed unmatched. The germline gives CDR1 KGHSH, CDR2 LQKENI.

The chain is built from TRBV7-2 and TRBJ1-1, with D unclear. V was shortened by 5 bases and J by 1 base, with 8 bases between the two germline ends. CDR3 length: 13 residues. CDR1 is SGHTA and CDR2 is FQGNSA in the germline V gene. The DNA of the CDR3 is TGTGCCAGCAGCCCCCCCGGGAACACTGAAGCTTTCTTT. Protein: CASSPPGNTEAFF. The full variable domain, its missing parts supplied by reference TRBV7-2 and TRBJ1-1, is GAGVSQSPSNKVTEKGKDVELRCDPISGHTALYWYRQSLGQGLEFLIYFQGNSAPDKSGLPSDRFSAERTGGSVSTLTIQRTQQEDSAVYLCASSPPGNTEAFFGQGTRLTVV.

CDR3 region: CAWSWTGTEAFF. As DNA, the CDR3 is TGTGCCTGGAGTTGGACAGGCACTGAAGCTTTCTTT. The genes are TRBV30 and TRBJ1-1; 7 positions agree with TRBD1. This CDR3 region has 12 residues. Germline CDR1 reads GTSNPN; CDR2 reads SVGIG (reference sequence). The V and J ends lost 2 bases and 4 bases, in that order; junction bases with no gene match: 1.

The CDR3 DNA reads as TGTGCCAGCAGCCAATTGGGCAGGGCCTATGGCTACACCTTC. Its protein is CASSQLGRAYGYTF. The chain uses TRBV16 and TRBJ1-2; D is possibly TRBD1 (5 bases). The CDR3 runs to 14 residues. V lost 1 base to trimming and J lost 4 bases, with 10 bases between them. Germline V gene data show CDR1 as KGHSY and CDR2 as FQNENV.

The chain has TRBV2 and TRBJ1-5; D is unresolved. Germline CDR1 is SNHLY and CDR2 is FYNNEI. Deletions cut 7 bases from V and 0 bases from J, with 13 bases between. The CDR3 spans 15 residues. Here the CDR3 DNA reads TGTGCCAGCACCCCCCGGAGGACTAGCAATCAGCCCCAGCATTTT. Encoded protein: CASTPRRTSNQPQHF.

This clone turned up a few times. The rearrangement uses TRBV5-1 and TRBJ2-1, with D perhaps matching TRBD2 (6 bases). CDR1 and CDR2 from the germline V gene are SGHRS and YFSETQ. Trimming took 1 base from V and 3 from J, leaving 8 bases between them. CDR3 length: 14 residues. Written as DNA, the CDR3 is TGCGCCAGCAGCTTGAGAGCGGGCTACAATGAGCAGTTCTTC. Its protein product is CASSLRAGYNEQFF.

This chain joins TRBV29-1 and TRBJ2-1, with D perhaps TRBD2 (6 bases). Trimming cost V 7 bases and J 6 bases, with 16 bases left between them. Looked up from germline, CDR1 is SQVTM and CDR2 is ANQGSEA. The CDR3 length is 13 residues. The CDR3: CSAGLSTGNEQFF. In nucleotides, the CDR3 is TGCAGCGCCGGACTATCGACGGGCAATGAGCAGTTCTTC.

This rearrangement joins TRBV2 to TRBJ1-5; no clear D. The CDR3 has 15 amino acids. Per germline, CDR1 SNHLY and CDR2 FYNNEI. Trimming stripped 2 bases from V and 3 bases from J, with 11 bases between. CDR3 protein: CASSETVNPNQPQHF. CDR3 DNA: TGTGCCAGCAGTGAAACGGTTAATCCCAATCAGCCCCAGCATTTT.

The V and J genes are TRBV27 and TRBJ1-2, with 8 positions matching TRBD1. Germline V gene lookup returns CDR1 MNHEY and CDR2 SMNVEV (reference sequence). CDR3 size: 14 residues. The trim removed 4 bases at V and 5 bases at J, leaving 6 bases unmatched. The CDR3 bases are TGTGCCAGCAGTTCCCTAGGACAGGGATATGGCTACACCTTC. Protein sequence: CASSSLGQGYGYTF.

The chain has TRBV4-1 and TRBJ1-5, with D perhaps matching TRBD1 (5 bases). V lost 1 base and J lost 6, with 7 bases in between. The germline V gene encodes CDR1 MGHRA and CDR2 YSYEKL. This CDR3 comprises 13 residues. The CDR3 region has the DNA TGCGCCAGCAGCCAAGGCGGGACTCAGCCCCAGCATTTT. Translation: CASSQGGTQPQHF.

The chain uses TRBV27 and TRBJ2-7, with TRBD1 matching over 11 bases. J gave up 5 bases and V 6 bases, and 6 bases lay outside the gene matches. The CDR3 has 14 residues. Germline loops: CDR1 MNHEY, CDR2 SMNVEV (reference sequence). The CDR3 nucleotides are TGTGCCAGCAGCCAGGGACAGGGGGAGAACGAGCAGTACTTC. It is translated as CASSQGQGENEQYF.

The V and J genes are TRBV30 and TRBJ1-1, with TRBD1 matching 10 bases. The CDR3 has 14 residues. V lost 2 bases, J lost 6 bases, and 6 bases stayed unmatched. The germline gives CDR1 GTSNPN, CDR2 SVGIG (reference sequence). The CDR3 DNA reads as TGTGCCTGGAGTATGACAGGGGGCACATCTGAAGCTTTCTTT. Amino acids: CAWSMTGGTSEAFF.

The CDR3 region is CASSQAGVAETQYF. The CDR3 region has the DNA TGTGCCAGCAGCCAGGCAGGGGTGGCGGAGACCCAGTACTTC. The chain combines TRBV14 with TRBJ2-5; a weak D match, TRBD1 (6 bases). The length of the CDR3 is 14 residues. CDR1 SGHDN and CDR2 FVKESK come from the germline V gene. V lost 3 bases and J lost 5, with 13 bases in between.